These 19 T cell receptor beta chains share one sample of origin, sequenced in a study of shared clonotypes between healthy human individuals. Data came from immunoSEQ multiplex PCR; TCRdb stores just in-frame clones and leaves some out. This table has approximately 2.1 million clones, approximately 93% appearing once. The sequenced sample was naive CD4+ T cells from PBMCs. Described subset: CD45RA+ positively selected. The receptor set was obtained from a man in his late teens or twenties in good health. Some clones in this sample may be carry-over from other donors' samples.

The genes are TRBV5-1 and TRBJ2-7; TRBD1 aligns across 8 bases. Germline V CDR1 and CDR2: SGHRS, YFSETQ. The V and J ends lost 6 bases and 6 bases, in that order; junction bases with no gene match: 8. This CDR3 is 13 amino acids long. CDR3 amino acids: CASNDPQGAEQYF. The DNA of the CDR3 is TGCGCCAGCAACGATCCTCAGGGGGCCGAGCAGTACTTC.

V gene TRBV7-2 combines with J gene TRBJ1-5; D uncertain. The V gene lost 1 base and the J gene lost 9 bases, with 16 bases spanning the gap. Germline-derived CDR1 and CDR2 are SGHTA and FQGNSA. The CDR3 has 15 residues. This chain's CDR3 is CASSLGILGSGPQHF. In DNA, the CDR3 is TGTGCCAGCAGCTTAGGCATTCTAGGTTCGGGGCCCCAGCATTTT.

The J gene is TRBJ1-5, the V gene TRBV21-1; the table's D call, TRBD1, has no DNA check behind it. TRBV21-1 is a pseudogene segment. This CDR3 spans 16 amino acids. The DNA for the CDR3 is TGTGCCAGCAGGATCGACTGTTGGGGGCTTAATCAGCCCCAGCATTTT. This codes for CASRIDCWGLNQPQHF.

The rearrangement links TRBV5-1 to TRBJ2-2; a weak D match, TRBD2 (6 bases). In germline, CDR1 is SGHRS, CDR2 YFSETQ. Trimming removed 4 bases at V and 1 base at J, with 14 bases between. The CDR3 is 16 residues long. For the CDR3, the DNA is TGCGCCAGCAGCGGAACGGGACTGGAGAACACCGGGGAGCTGTTTTTT. Residues: CASSGTGLENTGELFF.

The chain is built from TRBV30 and TRBJ1-2; maybe TRBD1 (6 bases). With 0 bases removed from V and 6 bases from J, the gap between germline ends came to 14 bases. CDR3 size: 14 residues. CDR1 GTSNPN and CDR2 SVGIG come from the germline V gene (reference sequence). The CDR3 sequence is CAWSVSRGAHGYTF. CDR3 coding DNA: TGTGCCTGGAGTGTTAGTCGGGGGGCTCATGGCTACACCTTC. Variable domain in full (rest from reference TRBV30 and TRBJ1-2): SQTIHQWPATLVQPVGSPLSLECTVEGTSNPNLYWYRQAAGRGLQLLFYSVGIGQISSEVPQNLSASRPQDRQFILSSKKLLLSDSGFYLCAWSVSRGAHGYTFGSGTRLTVV.

The rearrangement links TRBV11-2 to TRBJ2-3, with a possible D match to TRBD2 (6 bases). This CDR3 spans 15 amino acids. Trimming removed 2 bases from V and 6 bases from J, with 15 bases in between. Germline assignment: CDR1 SGHAT and CDR2 FQNNGV. The CDR3 here is CASSLTSRGEDTQYF. CDR3 coding DNA: TGTGCCAGCAGCTTAACTAGCCGGGGCGAGGATACGCAGTATTTT.

The V call is TRBV5-1, the J call TRBJ2-7; D is undetermined. V lost 0 bases and J lost 5, with 9 bases in between. The CDR3 has 13 amino acids. CDR1 and CDR2 from the germline V gene are SGHRS and YFSETQ. The CDR3 coding sequence is TGCGCCAGCAGCTTGGACGAGGATAACGAGCAGTACTTC. It translates to CASSLDEDNEQYF.

This clone was detected only once. This chain links TRBV7-3 with TRBJ2-7; 10 bases match TRBD2. Germline assignment: CDR1 SGHTA and CDR2 FQGTGA. V gave up 4 bases and J gave up 3 bases; unmatched junction bases: 6. The CDR3 spans 15 residues. For the CDR3, the DNA is TGTGCCAGCAGCTCTAAAGGGACTAGCGACTACGAGCAGTACTTC. Translation: CASSSKGTSDYEQYF.

V is TRBV6-1 and J is TRBJ1-4; TRBD1 matches at 7 bases. The CDR3 has 14 residues. V trimming: 6 bases; J trimming: 4 bases; junction bases outside the gene matches: 5. CDR1 is MNHNS, CDR2 SASEGT, per germline. DNA of the CDR3: TGTGCCAGCAGGGGGGGACAGAGTAATGAAAAACTGTTTTTT. Its protein is CASRGGQSNEKLFF.

V usage is TRBV5-1 and J usage is TRBJ2-2, with D maybe TRBD2 (7 bases). V was trimmed by 4 bases and J by 2 bases, leaving 15 bases between them. Germline CDR1 and CDR2: SGHRS and YFSETQ. This CDR3 spans 16 amino acids. The CDR3 sequence is CASSPRGALNTGELFF. For the CDR3, the DNA is TGCGCCAGCAGCCCCCGGGGGGCCCTAAACACCGGGGAGCTGTTTTTT.

The CDR3 region has the DNA TGTGCCAGTAGTATAAAGAGACTAGCGGGAGTATCAAAGACCGGGGAGCTGTTTTTT. It yields the protein CASSIKRLAGVSKTGELFF. The chain employs TRBV19 and TRBJ2-2; 12 bases map to TRBD2. There are 19 residues in the CDR3. Germline CDR1 LNHDA, CDR2 SQIVND (reference sequence). V was pared by 2 bases and J by 5 bases, with 12 bases of the junction left unmatched.

The rearrangement joins TRBV5-1 to TRBJ1-1, with TRBD1 as a possible D gene (6 bases). V lost 4 bases to trimming and J lost 4 bases, with 14 bases between them. The germline V gene has CDR1 SGHRS and CDR2 YFSETQ. This CDR3 is built from 14 residues. CDR3 bases: TGCGCCAGCAGCACACAGGGTTTGGTCACTGAAGCTTTCTTT. Its protein product is CASSTQGLVTEAFF.

The CDR3 sequence: CASSSMLGQESTEAFF. DNA for the CDR3: TGTGCCAGCAGCTCGATGTTGGGACAGGAGAGCACTGAAGCTTTCTTT. The genes are TRBV13 and TRBJ1-1, with TRBD1 matching 8 bases. The CDR3 runs 16 residues. V gave up 4 bases and J gave up 4 bases; unmatched junction bases: 11. Germline values: CDR1 PRHDT, CDR2 FYEKMQ (reference sequence).

This sequence joins TRBV28 and TRBJ2-1; TRBD2 agrees at 7 bases. Germline values: CDR1 MDHEN, CDR2 SYDVKM. This CDR3 has 16 residues. V lost 3 bases, J lost 0 bases, and 5 bases stayed unmatched. CDR3: CASSFTGGSSYNEQFF. Here the CDR3 DNA reads TGTGCCAGCAGTTTTACTGGCGGGAGCTCCTACAATGAGCAGTTCTTC.

The V gene is TRBV4-1, the J gene TRBJ1-4, with D possibly matching TRBD1 (5 bases). The CDR3 consists of 16 residues. Germline V gene sequence: CDR1 MGHRA, CDR2 YSYEKL. The V and J ends lost 2 bases and 8 bases respectively, with 18 bases between them. The CDR3 here is CASSQNGDSRTEKLFF. In DNA, the CDR3 is TGCGCCAGCAGCCAAAATGGAGACAGCCGAACCGAAAAACTGTTTTTT.

The genes are TRBV28 and TRBJ2-7; 10 bases are a match to TRBD2. The CDR3 is made up of 16 amino acids. After removal of 3 bases from V and 3 bases from J, the junction contained 8 bases not matched to a gene. Germline lookup yields CDR1 MDHEN and CDR2 SYDVKM. For the CDR3, the DNA is TGTGCCAGCAGTTTGTACGGACTAGCGGAGATCTACGAGCAGTACTTC. Protein sequence: CASSLYGLAEIYEQYF. The full variable domain, rest sourced from reference TRBV28 and TRBJ2-7, is DVKVTQSSRYLVKRTGEKVFLECVQDMDHENMFWYRQDPGLGLRLIYFSYDVKMKEKGDIPEGYSVSREKKERFSLILESASTNQTSMYLCASSLYGLAEIYEQYFGPGTRLTVT.

The chain recombines TRBV2 with TRBJ2-4; D call uncertain. CDR1 and CDR2 (germline): SNHLY, FYNNEI. The CDR3 covers 17 residues. The germline V and J ends were trimmed by 5 bases and 4 bases, with 21 bases remaining between them. DNA of the CDR3: TGTGCCAGCAGTCGGATAGGACCCGACCCTACGAAAAACATTCAGTACTTC. Protein: CASSRIGPDPTKNIQYF.

This clone was detected once. J is TRBJ1-5 and V is TRBV5-1, with TRBD1 matching over 9 bases. V dropped 0 bases and J dropped 5; count of bases not matched to a gene: 3. The CDR3 is made up of 15 amino acids. The V gene's germline CDR1 is SGHRS and CDR2 YFSETQ. CDR3 protein: CASSLDGTGHQPQHF. CDR3 coding DNA: TGCGCCAGCAGCTTGGACGGGACAGGGCATCAGCCCCAGCATTTT.

The chain has TRBV10-3 and TRBJ2-7, with D tentatively TRBD2 (6 bases). The CDR3 length is 13 residues. Trimming cost V 10 bases and J 2 bases, with 15 bases left between them. Per the germline V gene, CDR1 is ENHRY and CDR2 is SYGVKD. The CDR3 region has the DNA TGTGCCACAATGGGGGGAGCAGCCTACGAGCAGTACTTC. Protein product: CATMGGAAYEQYF.